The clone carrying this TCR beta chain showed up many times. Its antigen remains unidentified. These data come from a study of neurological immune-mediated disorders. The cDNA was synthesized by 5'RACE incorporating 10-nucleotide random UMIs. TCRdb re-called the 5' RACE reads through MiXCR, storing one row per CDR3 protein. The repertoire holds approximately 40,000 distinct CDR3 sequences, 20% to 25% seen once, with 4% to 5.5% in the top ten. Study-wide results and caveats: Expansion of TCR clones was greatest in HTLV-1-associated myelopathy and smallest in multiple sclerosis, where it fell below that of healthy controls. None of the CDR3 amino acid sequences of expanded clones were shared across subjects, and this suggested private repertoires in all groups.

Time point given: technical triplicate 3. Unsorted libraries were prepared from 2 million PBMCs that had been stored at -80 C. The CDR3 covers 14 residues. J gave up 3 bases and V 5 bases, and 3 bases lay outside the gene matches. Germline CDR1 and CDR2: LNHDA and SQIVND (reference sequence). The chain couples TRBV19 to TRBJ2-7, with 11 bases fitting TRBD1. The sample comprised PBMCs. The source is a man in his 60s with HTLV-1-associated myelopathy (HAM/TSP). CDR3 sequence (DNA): TGTGCCAGTAGTCGGACAGGGGGCTTCTACGAGCAGTACTTC. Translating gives CASSRTGGFYEQYF.